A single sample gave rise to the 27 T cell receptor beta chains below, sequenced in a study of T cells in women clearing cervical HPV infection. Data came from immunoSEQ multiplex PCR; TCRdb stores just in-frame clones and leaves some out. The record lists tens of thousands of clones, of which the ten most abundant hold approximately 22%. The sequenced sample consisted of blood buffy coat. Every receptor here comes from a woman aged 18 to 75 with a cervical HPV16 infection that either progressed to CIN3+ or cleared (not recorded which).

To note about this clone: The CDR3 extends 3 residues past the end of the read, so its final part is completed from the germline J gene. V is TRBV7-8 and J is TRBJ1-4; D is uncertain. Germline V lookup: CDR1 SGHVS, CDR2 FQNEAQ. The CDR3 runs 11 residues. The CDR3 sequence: CASSPGPKLFF. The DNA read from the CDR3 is TGTGCCAGCAGCCCAGGTCCTAAA.

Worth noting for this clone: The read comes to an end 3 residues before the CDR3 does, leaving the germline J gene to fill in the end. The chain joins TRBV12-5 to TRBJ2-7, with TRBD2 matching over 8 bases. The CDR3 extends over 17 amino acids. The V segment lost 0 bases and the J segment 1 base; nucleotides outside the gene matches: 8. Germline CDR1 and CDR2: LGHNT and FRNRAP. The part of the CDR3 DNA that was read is TGTGCTAGTGGTTTGGTAATTGGCGGGAGGATGTCCTACGAG. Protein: CASGLVIGGRMSYE. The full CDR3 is CASGLVIGGRMSYEQYF.

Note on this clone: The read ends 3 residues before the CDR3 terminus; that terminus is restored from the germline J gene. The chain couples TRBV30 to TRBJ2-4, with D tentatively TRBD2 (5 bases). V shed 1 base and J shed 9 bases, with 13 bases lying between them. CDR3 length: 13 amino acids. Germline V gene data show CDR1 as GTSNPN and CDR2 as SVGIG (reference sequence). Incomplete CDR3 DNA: TGTGCCTGGAGTGGCTCGGACTCCGGCATT. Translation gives CAWSGSDSGI. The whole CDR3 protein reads CAWSGSDSGIQYF.

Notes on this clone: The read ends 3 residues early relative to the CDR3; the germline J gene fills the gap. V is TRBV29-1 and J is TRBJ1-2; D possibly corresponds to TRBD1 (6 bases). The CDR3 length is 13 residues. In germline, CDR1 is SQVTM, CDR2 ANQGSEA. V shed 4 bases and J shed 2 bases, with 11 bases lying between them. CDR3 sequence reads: CSVVGRGNYGYTF. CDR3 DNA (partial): TGCAGCGTTGTTGGCAGGGGAAACTATGGC. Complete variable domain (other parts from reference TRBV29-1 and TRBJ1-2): SAVISQKPSRDICQRGTSLTIQCQVDSQVTMMFWYRQQPGQSLTLIATANQGSEATYESGFVIDKFPISRPNLTFSTLTVSNMSPEDSSIYLCSVVGRGNYGYTFGSGTRLTVV.

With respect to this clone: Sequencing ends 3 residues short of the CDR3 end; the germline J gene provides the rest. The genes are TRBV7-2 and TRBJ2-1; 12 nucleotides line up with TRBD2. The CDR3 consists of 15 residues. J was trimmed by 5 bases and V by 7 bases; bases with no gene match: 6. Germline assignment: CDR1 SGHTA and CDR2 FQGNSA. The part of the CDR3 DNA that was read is TGTGCCAGCAACGGACTAGCGGGAAACGACAATGAG. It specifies CASNGLAGNDNE. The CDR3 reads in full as CASNGLAGNDNEQFF.

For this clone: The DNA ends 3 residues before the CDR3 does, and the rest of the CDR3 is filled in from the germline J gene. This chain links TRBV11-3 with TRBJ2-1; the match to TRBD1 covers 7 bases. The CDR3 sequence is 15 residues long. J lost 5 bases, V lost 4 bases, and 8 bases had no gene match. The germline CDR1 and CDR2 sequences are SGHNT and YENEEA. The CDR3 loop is CASSSRQGLDNEQFF. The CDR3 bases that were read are TGTGCCAGCAGCTCCAGACAGGGCTTGGACAATGAG.

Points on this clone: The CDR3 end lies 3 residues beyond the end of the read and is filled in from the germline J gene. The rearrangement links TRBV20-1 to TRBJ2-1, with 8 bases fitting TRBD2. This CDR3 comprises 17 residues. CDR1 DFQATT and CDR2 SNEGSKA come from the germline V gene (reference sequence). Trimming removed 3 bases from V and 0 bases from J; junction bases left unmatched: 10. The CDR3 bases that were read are TGCAGTGCTAGGGGGGCGGGAGGAATAAGCTCCTACAATGAG. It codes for CSARGAGGISSYNE. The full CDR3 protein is CSARGAGGISSYNEQFF.

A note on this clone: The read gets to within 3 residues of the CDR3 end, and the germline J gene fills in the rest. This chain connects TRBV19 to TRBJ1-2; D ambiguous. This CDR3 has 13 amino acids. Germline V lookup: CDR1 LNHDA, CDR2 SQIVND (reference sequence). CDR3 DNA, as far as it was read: TGTGCCAGTAGTCTCGGACTAGCCGATACC. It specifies CASSLGLADT. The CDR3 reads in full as CASSLGLADTYTF.

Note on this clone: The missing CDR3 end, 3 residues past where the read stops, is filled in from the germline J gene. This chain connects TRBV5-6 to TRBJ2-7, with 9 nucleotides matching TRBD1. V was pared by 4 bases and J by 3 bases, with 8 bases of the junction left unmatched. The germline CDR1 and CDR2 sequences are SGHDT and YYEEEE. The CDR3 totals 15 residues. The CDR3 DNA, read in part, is TGTGCCAGCAGCGACGGTCCGGGACAGGGCTACGAG. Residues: CASSDGPGQGYE. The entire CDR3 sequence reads CASSDGPGQGYEQYF.

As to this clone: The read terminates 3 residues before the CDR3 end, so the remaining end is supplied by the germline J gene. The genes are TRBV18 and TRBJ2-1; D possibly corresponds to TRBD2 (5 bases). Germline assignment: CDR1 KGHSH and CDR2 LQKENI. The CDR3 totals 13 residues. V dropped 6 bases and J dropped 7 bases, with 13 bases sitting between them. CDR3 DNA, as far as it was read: TGTGCCAGCTCCCCGGAGCGGAGAAATGAG. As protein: CASSPERRNE. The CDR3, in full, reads CASSPERRNEQFF.

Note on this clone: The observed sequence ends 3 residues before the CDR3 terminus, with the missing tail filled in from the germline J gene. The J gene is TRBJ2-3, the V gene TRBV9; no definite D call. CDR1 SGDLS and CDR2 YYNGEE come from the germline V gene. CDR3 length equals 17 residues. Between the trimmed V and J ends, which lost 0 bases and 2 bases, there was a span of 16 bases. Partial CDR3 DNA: TGTGCCAGCAGCGTAGGAGGATTAGCTGCCTCCACAGATACG. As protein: CASSVGGLAASTDT. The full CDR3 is CASSVGGLAASTDTQYF.

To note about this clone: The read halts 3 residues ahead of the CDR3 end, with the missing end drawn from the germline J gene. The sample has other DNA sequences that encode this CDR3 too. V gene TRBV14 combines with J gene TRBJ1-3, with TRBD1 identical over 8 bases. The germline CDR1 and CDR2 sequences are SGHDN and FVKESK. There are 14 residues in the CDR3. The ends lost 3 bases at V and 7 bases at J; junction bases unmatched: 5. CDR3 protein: CASSHSGGSNTIYF. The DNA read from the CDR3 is TGTGCCAGCAGCCACTCAGGGGGCTCGAACACC.

The sequenced CDR3 bases are TGTGCCAGCAGACAACCCGGTGGTGGCAGGAATGAG. It encodes CASRQPGGGRNE. In full, the CDR3 reads CASRQPGGGRNEQFF. V is TRBV7-9 and J is TRBJ2-1; unclear D gene. The read finishes 3 residues shy of the CDR3 end, and the germline J gene is used to complete it. The length of the CDR3 is 15 residues. V shed 6 bases and J shed 7 bases, with 19 bases lying between them. Germline lookup yields CDR1 SEHNR and CDR2 FQNEAQ (reference sequence).

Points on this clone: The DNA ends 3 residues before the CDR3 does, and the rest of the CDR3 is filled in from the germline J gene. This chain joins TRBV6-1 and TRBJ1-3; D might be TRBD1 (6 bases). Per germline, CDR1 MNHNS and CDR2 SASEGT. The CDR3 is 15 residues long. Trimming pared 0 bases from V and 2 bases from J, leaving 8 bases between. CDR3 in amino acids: CASSEAAGAGNTIYF. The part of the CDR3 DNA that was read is TGTGCCAGCAGTGAAGCTGCAGGGGCTGGAAACACC.

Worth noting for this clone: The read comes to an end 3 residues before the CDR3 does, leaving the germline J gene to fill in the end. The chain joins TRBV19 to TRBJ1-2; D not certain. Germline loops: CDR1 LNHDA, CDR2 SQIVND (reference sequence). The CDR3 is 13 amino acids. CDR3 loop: CASSLLPSYDYTF. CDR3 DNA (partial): TGTGCCAGTAGTTTGTTGCCCTCCTACGAC.

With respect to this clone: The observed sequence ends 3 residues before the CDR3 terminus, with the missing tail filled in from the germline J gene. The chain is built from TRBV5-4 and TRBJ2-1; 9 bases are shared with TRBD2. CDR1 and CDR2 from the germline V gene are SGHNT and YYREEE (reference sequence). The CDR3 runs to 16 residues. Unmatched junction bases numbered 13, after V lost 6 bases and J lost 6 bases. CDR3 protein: CASTEPRSGSGNEQFF. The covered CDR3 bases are TGTGCCAGCACCGAACCCCGTAGCGGGAGTGGCAATGAG.

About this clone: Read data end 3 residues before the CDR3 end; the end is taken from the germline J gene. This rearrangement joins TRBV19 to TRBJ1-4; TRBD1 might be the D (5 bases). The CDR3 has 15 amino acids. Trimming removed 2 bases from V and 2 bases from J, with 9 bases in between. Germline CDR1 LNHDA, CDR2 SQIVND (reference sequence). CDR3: CASSIRGGTNEKLFF. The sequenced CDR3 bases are TGTGCCAGTAGTATAAGGGGAGGGACTAATGAAAAA.

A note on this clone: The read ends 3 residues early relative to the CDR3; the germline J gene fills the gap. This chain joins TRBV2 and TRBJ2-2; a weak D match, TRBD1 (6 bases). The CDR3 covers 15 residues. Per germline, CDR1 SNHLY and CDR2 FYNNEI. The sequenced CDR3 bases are TGTGCCAGCAGTGAAAGGGAGACAGGCGGAGAAAAG. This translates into CASSERETGGEK. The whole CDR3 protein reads CASSERETGGEKLFF. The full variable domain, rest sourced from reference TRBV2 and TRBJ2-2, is EPEVTQTPSHQVTQMGQEVILRCVPISNHLYFYWYRQILGQKVEFLVSFYNNEISEKSEIFDDQFSVERPDGSNFTLKIRSTKLEDSAMYFCASSERETGGEKLFFGEGSRLTVL.

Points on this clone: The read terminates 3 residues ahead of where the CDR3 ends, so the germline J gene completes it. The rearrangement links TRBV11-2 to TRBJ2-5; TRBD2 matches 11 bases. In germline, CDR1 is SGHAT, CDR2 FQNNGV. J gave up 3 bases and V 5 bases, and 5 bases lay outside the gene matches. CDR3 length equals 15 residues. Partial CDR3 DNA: TGTGCCAGCAGCCTGGGGACTAGCGGCAAAGAGACC. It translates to CASSLGTSGKET. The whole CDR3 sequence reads CASSLGTSGKETQYF.

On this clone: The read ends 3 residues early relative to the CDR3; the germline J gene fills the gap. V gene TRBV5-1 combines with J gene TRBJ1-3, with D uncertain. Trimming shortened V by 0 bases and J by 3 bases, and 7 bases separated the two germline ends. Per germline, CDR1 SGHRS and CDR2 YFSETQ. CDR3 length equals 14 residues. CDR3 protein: CASSLGLYGNTIYF. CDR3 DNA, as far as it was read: TGCGCCAGCAGCTTGGGCCTCTATGGAAACACC.

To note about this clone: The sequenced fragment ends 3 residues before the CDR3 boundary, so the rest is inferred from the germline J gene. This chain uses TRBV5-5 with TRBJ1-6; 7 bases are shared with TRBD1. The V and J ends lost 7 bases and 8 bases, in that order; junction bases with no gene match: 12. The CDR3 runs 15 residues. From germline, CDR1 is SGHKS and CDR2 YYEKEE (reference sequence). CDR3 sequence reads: CASWQQGTTYSPLHF. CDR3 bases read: TGTGCCAGCTGGCAACAGGGGACAACGTATTCACCC.

CDR3 DNA (partial): TGTGCCAGCAGTCGGAGCGGATCCTCCTACGAC. This codes for CASSRSGSSYD. The whole CDR3 sequence reads CASSRSGSSYDYTF. V and J are TRBV6-2 or TRBV6-3 and TRBJ1-2; D is ambiguous. The DNA ends 3 residues before the CDR3 does, and the rest of the CDR3 is filled in from the germline J gene. The CDR3 totals 14 residues. Germline V gene sequence: CDR1 MNHEY, CDR2 SVGEGT.

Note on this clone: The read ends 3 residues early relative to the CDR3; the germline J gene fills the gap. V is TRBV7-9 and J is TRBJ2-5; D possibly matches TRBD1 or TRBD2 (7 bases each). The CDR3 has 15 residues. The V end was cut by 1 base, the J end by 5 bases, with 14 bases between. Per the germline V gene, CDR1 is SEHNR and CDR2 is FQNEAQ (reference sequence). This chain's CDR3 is CASSLVAGGGETQYF. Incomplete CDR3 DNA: TGTGCCAGCAGCTTAGTGGCAGGGGGAGGGGAGACC.

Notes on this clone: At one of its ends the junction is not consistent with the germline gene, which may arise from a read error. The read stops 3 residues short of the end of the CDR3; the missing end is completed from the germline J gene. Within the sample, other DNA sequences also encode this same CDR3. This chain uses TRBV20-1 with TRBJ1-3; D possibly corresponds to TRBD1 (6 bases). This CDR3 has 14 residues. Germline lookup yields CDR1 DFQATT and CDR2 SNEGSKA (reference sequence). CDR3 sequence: CSAVVRGSGNTIYF. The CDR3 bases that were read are TGCAGTGCGGTGGTCAGGGGATCTGGAAACACT.

CDR3 bases read: TGTGCCTGGAATATGGATAGCAATCAGCCG. This gives the protein CAWNMDSNQP. The whole CDR3 region reads CAWNMDSNQPQYF. The V and J genes are TRBV30 and TRBJ2-3; no definite D call. The read finishes 3 residues shy of the CDR3 end, and the germline J gene is used to complete it. The CDR3 spans 13 residues. CDR1 GTSNPN and CDR2 SVGIG come from the germline V gene (reference sequence).

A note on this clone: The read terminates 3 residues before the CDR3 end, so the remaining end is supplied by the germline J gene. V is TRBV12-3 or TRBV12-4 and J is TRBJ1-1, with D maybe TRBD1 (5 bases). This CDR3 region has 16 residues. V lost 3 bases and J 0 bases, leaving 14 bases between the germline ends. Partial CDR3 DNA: TGTGCCAGCAGTTTTAAAGGGGCGGTAATGAACACTGAA. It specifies CASSFKGAVMNTE. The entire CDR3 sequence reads CASSFKGAVMNTEAFF.

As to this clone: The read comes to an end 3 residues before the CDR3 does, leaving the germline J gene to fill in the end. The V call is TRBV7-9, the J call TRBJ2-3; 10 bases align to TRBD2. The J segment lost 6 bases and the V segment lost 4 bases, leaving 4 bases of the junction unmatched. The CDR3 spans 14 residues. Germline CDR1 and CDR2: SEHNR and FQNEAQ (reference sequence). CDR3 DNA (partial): TGTGCCAGCAGCTCAAGCGGGAGGGTGGATACG. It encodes CASSSSGRVDT. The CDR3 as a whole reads CASSSSGRVDTQYF.